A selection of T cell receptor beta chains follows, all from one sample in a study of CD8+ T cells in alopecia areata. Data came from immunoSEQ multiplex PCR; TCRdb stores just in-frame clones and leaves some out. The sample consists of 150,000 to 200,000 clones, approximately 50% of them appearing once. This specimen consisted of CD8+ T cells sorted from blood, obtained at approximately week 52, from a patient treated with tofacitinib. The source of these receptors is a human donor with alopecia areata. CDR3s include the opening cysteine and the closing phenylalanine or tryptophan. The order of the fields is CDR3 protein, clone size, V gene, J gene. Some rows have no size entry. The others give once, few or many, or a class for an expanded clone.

CASSPSMNTEAFF	.	TRBV7-2	TRBJ1-1
CAWSRTQGKGANVLTF	few	TRBV30	TRBJ2-6
CASSAGPGESYNSPLHF	.	TRBV9	TRBJ1-6
CSVELVSGRPYEQYF	few	TRBV29-1	TRBJ2-7
CASSLDGSTDTQYF	.	TRBV5-1	TRBJ2-3
CATNQDRADTDTQYF	few	TRBV5-1	TRBJ2-3
CASRLDRDNQPQHF	.	TRBV6-5	TRBJ1-5
CASNDFTDTQYF	.	TRBV2	TRBJ2-3
CASSYREGYGYTF	.	TRBV4-1	TRBJ1-2
CASSLMVAGVNNEQFF	.	TRBV27	TRBJ2-1
CSVETAPDTQYF	few	TRBV29-1	TRBJ2-3
CATSSGRHTEAFF	.	TRBV15	TRBJ1-1
CAWGAGGRYNEQFF	.	TRBV30	TRBJ2-1
CASSLGTEAFF	few	TRBV11-2	TRBJ1-1
CASSSTGTGVQTQYF	few	TRBV27	TRBJ2-5
CAWAGTGYNEQFF	.	TRBV30	TRBJ2-1
CASSLSGQGGMETQYF	.	TRBV27	TRBJ2-5
CASSPTRTYEQYF	.	TRBV6-1	TRBJ2-7
CASSYERQRYGYTF	.	TRBV6-5	TRBJ1-2
CASSTSPRSQETQYF	.	TRBV7-6	TRBJ2-5
CASSPFPGQTSGNTIYF	.	TRBV18	TRBJ1-3
CASSRSSGYTDTQYF	few	TRBV19	TRBJ2-3
CASSPGAGVVETQYF	.	TRBV5-1	TRBJ2-5
CASSGTSGGTDTQYF	many	TRBV6-4	TRBJ2-3
CSASTGEHRYTF	few	TRBV29-1	TRBJ1-2
CASSLSPYEQYF	.	TRBV5-6	TRBJ2-7
CASSSWGTGGTDTQYF	few	TRBV27	TRBJ2-3
CASSQTQGEGSYEQYF	once	TRBV4-2	TRBJ2-7
CASSPAEGNTEAFF	.	TRBV6-5	TRBJ1-1
CASSLFVVSAAGELFF	.	TRBV11-2	TRBJ2-2
CASSPSRGDSKNIQYF	few	TRBV18	TRBJ2-4
CAWSVQGDTEAFF	.	TRBV30	TRBJ1-1
CASSSTLGTGIYEQYF	.	TRBV7-8	TRBJ2-7
CAWRTQSSYNSPLHF	.	TRBV30	TRBJ1-6
CASSRTTSYEQYF	.	TRBV6-5	TRBJ2-7
CSVEGLYEQYF	.	TRBV29-1	TRBJ2-7